These T cell receptor beta chains were read from a single sample in a study of blood T cell repertoires in COVID-19. Produced via immunoSEQ multiplex PCR; TCRdb's table is partial and in-frame only. This table has over 150,000 clones, around 84% appearing once. What was sequenced was peripheral blood. Every receptor here comes from a man aged 55 to 70 with COVID-19, enrolled during active disease. Each CDR3 is given with its conserved first and last residue. Fields, in order: D gene, V gene, J gene, clone size, CDR3 protein, CDR3 DNA. A D gene is named only where the DNA matches it firmly. Expanded clones are given a class, and other clones once, few, many or no size at all.

D: -
V: TRBV6-5
J: TRBJ1-1
size: -
CDR3: CASSYSGPGEAFF
DNA: TGTGCCAGCAGTTACTCGGGGCCAGGAGAAGCTTTCTTT

D: -
V: TRBV7-2
J: TRBJ2-7
size: -
CDR3: CASRQRSQGNDEQYF
DNA: TGTGCCAGCAGACAAAGGTCGCAGGGAAACGACGAGCAGTACTTC

D: -
V: TRBV7-9
J: TRBJ1-5
size: -
CDR3: CASSLSDSNQPQHF
DNA: TGTGCCAGCAGCTTATCAGATAGCAATCAGCCCCAGCATTTT

D: -
V: TRBV6-5
J: TRBJ2-6
size: few
CDR3: CASARGQSGANVLTF
DNA: TGTGCCAGTGCCCGCGGCCAGTCTGGGGCCAACGTCCTGACTTTC

D: -
V: TRBV3-1/TRBV3-2
J: TRBJ2-7
size: -
CDR3: CASSPRQDGRMHF
DNA: TGTGCCAGCAGCCCCCGGCAGGACGGGAGAATGCACTTC

D: TRBD1
V: TRBV4-1
J: TRBJ2-5
size: -
CDR3: CASSHVIQGQGRFGETQYF
DNA: TGCGCCAGCAGCCATGTTATTCAAGGACAGGGCAGGTTTGGGGAGACCCAGTACTTC

D: -
V: TRBV29-1
J: TRBJ2-3
size: -
CDR3: CSVAASTDTQYF
DNA: TGCAGCGTGGCCGCCTCCACAGATACGCAGTATTTT

D: -
V: TRBV5-8
J: TRBJ1-1
size: -
CDR3: CASSKRQVRDTEAFF
DNA: TGTGCCAGCAGCAAAAGACAGGTCCGGGACACTGAAGCTTTCTTT

D: TRBD1
V: TRBV7-2
J: TRBJ2-3
size: once
CDR3: CASSSPTGVGTDTQYF
DNA: TGTGCCAGCAGCTCGCCGACAGGGGTAGGCACAGATACGCAGTATTTT

D: TRBD2
V: TRBV20-1
J: TRBJ2-7
size: -
CDR3: CSASDSGRGYEQYF
DNA: TGCAGTGCTAGTGATAGCGGGAGGGGGTACGAGCAGTACTTC

D: -
V: TRBV24-1
J: TRBJ1-5
size: -
CDR3: CATRDRGDKPQHF
DNA: TGTGCCACCAGGGACAGAGGGGATAAGCCCCAGCATTTT

D: -
V: TRBV7-9
J: TRBJ1-1
size: -
CDR3: CASSLARGGAEAFF
DNA: TGTGCCAGCAGCTTAGCCAGGGGAGGGGCTGAAGCTTTCTTT

D: -
V: TRBV19
J: TRBJ1-1
size: -
CDR3: CASSVRAGDTEAFF
DNA: TGTGCCAGTAGTGTCAGGGCCGGAGACACTGAAGCTTTCTTT

D: TRBD1
V: TRBV5-6
J: TRBJ1-1
size: once
CDR3: CASSLVRGHTEAFF
DNA: TGTGCCAGCAGCTTGGTCAGGGGGCACACTGAAGCTTTCTTT

D: -
V: TRBV19
J: TRBJ1-1
size: -
CDR3: CASSILSAPAGSEAFF
DNA: TGTGCCAGTAGTATCTTAAGTGCCCCCGCAGGGTCTGAAGCTTTCTTT

D: TRBD2
V: TRBV7-2
J: TRBJ2-7
size: -
CDR3: CASKLGGTSYEQYF
DNA: TGTGCCAGCAAACTCGGGGGGACCTCCTACGAGCAGTACTTC

D: -
V: TRBV7-9
J: TRBJ2-7
size: many
CDR3: CASRGDPGSAAYEQYF
DNA: TGTGCCAGCAGGGGTGATCCAGGCTCCGCAGCCTACGAGCAGTACTTC

D: TRBD1
V: TRBV27
J: TRBJ1-6
size: -
CDR3: CASSFRDRVSSYNSPLHF
DNA: TGTGCCAGCAGTTTTAGGGACAGGGTGAGCTCCTATAATTCACCCCTCCACTTT

D: -
V: TRBV1
J: TRBJ2-3
size: -
CDR3: CTSSQDELAKTDTQYF
DNA: TGCACCAGCAGCCAAGATGAACTAGCGAAGACAGATACGCAGTATTTT